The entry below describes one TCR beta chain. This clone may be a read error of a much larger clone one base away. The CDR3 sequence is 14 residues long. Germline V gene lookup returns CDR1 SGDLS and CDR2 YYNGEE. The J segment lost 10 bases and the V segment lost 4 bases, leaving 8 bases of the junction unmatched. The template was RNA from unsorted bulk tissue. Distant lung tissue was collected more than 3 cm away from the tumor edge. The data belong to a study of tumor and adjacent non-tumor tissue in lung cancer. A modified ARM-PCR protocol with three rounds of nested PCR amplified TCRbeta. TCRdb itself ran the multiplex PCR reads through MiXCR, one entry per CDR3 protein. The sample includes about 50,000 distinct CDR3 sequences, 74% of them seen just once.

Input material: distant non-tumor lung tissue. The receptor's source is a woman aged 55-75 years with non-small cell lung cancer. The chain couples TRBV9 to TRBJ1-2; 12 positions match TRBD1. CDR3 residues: CASSTGQGAVDYTF. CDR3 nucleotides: TGTGCCAGCAGCACGGGACAGGGGGCGGTTGACTACACCTTC.